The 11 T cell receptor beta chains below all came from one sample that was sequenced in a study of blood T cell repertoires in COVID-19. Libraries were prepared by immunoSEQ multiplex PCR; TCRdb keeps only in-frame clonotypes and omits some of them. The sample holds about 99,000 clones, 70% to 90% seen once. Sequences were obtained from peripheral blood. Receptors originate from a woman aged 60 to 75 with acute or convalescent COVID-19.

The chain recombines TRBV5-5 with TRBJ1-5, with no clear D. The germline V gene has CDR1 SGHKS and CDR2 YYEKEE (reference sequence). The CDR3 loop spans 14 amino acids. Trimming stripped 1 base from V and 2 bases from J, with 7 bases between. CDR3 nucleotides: TGTGCCAGCAGCTTGTGGGAGGGCAATCAGCCCCAGCATTTT. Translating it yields CASSLWEGNQPQHF. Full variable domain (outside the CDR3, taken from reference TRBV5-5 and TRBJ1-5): DAGVTQSPTHLIKTRGQQVTLRCSPISGHKSVSWYQQVLGQGPQFIFQYYEKEERGRGNFPDRFSARQFPNYSSELNVNALLLGDSALYLCASSLWEGNQPQHFGDGTRLSIL.

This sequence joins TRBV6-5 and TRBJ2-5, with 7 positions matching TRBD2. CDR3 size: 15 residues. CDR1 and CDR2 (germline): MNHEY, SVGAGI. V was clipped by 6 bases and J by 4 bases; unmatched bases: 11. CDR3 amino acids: CASSDWASGLETQYF. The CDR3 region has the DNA TGTGCCAGCAGCGACTGGGCTAGCGGATTAGAGACCCAGTACTTC.

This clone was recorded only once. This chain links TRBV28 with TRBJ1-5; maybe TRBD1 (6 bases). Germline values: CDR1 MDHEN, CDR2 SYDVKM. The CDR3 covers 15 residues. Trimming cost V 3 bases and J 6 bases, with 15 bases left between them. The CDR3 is CASSFLRQAPQPQHF. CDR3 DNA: TGTGCCAGCAGTTTTCTTAGACAGGCTCCTCAGCCCCAGCATTTT.

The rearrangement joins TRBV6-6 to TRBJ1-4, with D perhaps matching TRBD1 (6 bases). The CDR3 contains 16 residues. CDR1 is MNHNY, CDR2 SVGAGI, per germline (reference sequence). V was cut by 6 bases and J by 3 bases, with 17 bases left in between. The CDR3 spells CASSYTFRTANEKLFF. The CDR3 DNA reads TGTGCCAGCAGCTACACTTTCCGGACAGCTAATGAAAAACTGTTTTTT.

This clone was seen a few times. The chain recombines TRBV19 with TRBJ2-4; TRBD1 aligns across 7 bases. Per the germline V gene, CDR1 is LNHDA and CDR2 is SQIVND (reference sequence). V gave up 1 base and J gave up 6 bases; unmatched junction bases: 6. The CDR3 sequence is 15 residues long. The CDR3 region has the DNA TGTGCCAGTAGTATAGGGTCGGGACAGAGAAACATTCAGTACTTC. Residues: CASSIGSGQRNIQYF.

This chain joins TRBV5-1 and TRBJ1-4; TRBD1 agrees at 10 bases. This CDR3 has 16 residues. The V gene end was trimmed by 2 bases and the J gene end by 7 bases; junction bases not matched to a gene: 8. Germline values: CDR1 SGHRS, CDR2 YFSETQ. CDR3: CASSFSETGGSEKLFF. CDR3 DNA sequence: TGCGCCAGCAGCTTTTCGGAGACAGGGGGCAGTGAAAAACTGTTTTTT.

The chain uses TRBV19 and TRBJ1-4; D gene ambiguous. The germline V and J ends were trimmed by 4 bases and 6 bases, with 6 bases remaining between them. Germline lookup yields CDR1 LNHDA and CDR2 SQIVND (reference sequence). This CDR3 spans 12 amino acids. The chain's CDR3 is CASSTYYEKLFF. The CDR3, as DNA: TGTGCCAGTAGTACTTATTATGAAAAACTGTTTTTT.

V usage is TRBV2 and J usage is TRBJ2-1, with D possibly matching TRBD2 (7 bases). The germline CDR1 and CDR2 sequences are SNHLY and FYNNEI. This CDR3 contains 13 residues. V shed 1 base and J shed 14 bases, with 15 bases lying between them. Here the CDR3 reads CASSEEGGVPKFF. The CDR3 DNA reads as TGTGCCAGCAGTGAAGAGGGGGGGGTCCCAAAGTTCTTC.

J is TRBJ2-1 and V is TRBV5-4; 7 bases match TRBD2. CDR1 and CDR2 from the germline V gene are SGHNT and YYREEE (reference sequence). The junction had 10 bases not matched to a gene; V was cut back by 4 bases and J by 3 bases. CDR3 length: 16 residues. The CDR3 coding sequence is TGTGCCAGCAGCCCGAGGGCTGGCGGGAGCTACAATGAGCAGTTCTTC. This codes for CASSPRAGGSYNEQFF.

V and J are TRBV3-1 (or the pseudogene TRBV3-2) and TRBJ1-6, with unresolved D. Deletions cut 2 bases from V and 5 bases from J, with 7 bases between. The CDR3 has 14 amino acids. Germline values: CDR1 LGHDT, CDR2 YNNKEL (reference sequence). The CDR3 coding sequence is TGTGCCAGCAGCCAATTCACAGATAATTCACCCCTCCACTTT. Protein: CASSQFTDNSPLHF.

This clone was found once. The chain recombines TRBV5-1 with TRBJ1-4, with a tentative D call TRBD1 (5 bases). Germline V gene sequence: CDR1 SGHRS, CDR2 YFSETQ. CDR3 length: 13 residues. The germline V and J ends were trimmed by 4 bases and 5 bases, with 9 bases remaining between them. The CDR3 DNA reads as TGCGCCAGCAGCCTTGACAGAAATGAAAAACTGTTTTTT. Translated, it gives CASSLDRNEKLFF.